This entry concerns a single T cell receptor beta chain. The source of the sample is a study of siplizumab effects on memory and regulatory T cells. Method: immunoSEQ multiplex PCR; TCRdb's copy keeps in-frame clones and lacks some. Found here are around 86,000 clones, 85% to 95% of them singletons; the top ten hold around 0.3%. The CDR3 is 16 residues long. Losses at the gene ends were 0 bases for V and 3 bases for J; bases not matched to a gene: 7. Germline CDR1 is SGHRS and CDR2 is YFSETQ. The clonotype comes from a human donor in good health. This chain links TRBV5-1 with TRBJ2-5; 8 bases map to TRBD2. Sequencing was done on a sample of non-Treg CD4+ T cells sorted from blood. For the CDR3, the DNA is TGCGCCAGCAGCTTGGCGCCCGGGGGGGATAAAGAGACCCAGTACTTC. It translates to CASSLAPGGDKETQYF.